This T cell receptor beta chain stems from a study of shared clonotypes between healthy human individuals. Naive CD8 cells comprised CD45RO-negative, CCR7-positively selected cells, excluding terminally differentiated effector memory CD45RA+ cells. Only in-frame clones appear in the TCRdb table, and some are missing; sequencing was by immunoSEQ multiplex PCR. Of about 600,000 clones in the sample, nearly 98% were seen once. The CDR3 runs to 14 residues. V lost 5 bases and J lost 3; bases outside the gene matches: 5. Germline CDR1 reads SGHVS; CDR2 reads FNYEAQ. The sequencing input was naive CD8+ T cells sorted from blood. The chain has TRBV7-6 and TRBJ2-5, with TRBD1 matching over 8 bases. The clonotype originates from a man aged 30-40 years in good health. CDR3 nucleotides: TGTGCCAGCAGCCCTCAGACAGGGGAAGAGACCCAGTACTTC. It encodes CASSPQTGEETQYF.